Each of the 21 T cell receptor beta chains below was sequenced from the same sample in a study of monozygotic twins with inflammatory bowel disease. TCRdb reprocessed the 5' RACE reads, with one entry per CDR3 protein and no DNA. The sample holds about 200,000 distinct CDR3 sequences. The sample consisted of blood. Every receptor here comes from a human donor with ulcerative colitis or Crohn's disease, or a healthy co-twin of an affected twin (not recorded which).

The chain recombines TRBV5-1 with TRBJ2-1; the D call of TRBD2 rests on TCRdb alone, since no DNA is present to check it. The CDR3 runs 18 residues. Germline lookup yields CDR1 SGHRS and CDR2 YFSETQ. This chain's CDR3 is CASSLRRWRGRSYNEQFF.

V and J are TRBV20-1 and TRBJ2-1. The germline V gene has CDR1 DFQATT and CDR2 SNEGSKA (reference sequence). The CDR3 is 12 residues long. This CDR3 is CSAKEKGNEQFF.

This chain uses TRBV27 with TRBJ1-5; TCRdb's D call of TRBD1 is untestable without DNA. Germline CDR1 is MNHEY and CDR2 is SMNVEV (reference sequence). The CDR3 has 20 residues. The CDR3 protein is CASSLKPPGRDRVRNQPQHF.

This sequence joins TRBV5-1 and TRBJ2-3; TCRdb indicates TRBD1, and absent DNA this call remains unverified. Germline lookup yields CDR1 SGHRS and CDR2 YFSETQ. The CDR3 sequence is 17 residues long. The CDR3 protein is CASRTTGTESSTDTQYF.

The CDR3 loop reads CASSYPVYSETQYF. The chain carries TRBV6-2 or TRBV6-3 and TRBJ2-5. The CDR3 has 14 residues. The V gene's germline CDR1 is MNHEY and CDR2 SVGEGT.

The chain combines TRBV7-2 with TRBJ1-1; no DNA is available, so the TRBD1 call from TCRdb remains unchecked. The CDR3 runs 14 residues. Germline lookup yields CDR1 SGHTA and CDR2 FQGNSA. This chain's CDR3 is CASSRQTSNTEAFF. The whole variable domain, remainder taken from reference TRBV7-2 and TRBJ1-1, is GAGVSQSPSNKVTEKGKDVELRCDPISGHTALYWYRQSLGQGLEFLIYFQGNSAPDKSGLPSDRFSAERTGGSVSTLTIQRTQQEDSAVYLCASSRQTSNTEAFFGQGTRLTVV.

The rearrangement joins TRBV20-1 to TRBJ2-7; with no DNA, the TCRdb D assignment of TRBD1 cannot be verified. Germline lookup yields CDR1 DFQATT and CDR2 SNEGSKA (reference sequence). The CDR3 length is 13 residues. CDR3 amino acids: CSAGGTGNYEQYF.

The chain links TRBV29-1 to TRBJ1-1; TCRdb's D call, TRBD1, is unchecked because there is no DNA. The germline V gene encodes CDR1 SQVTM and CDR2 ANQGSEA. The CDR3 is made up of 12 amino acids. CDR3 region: CSGGRYATEAFF. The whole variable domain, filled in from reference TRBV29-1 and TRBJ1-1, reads SAVISQKPSRDICQRGTSLTIQCQVDSQVTMMFWYRQQPGQSLTLIATANQGSEATYESGFVIDKFPISRPNLTFSTLTVSNMSPEDSSIYLCSGGRYATEAFFGQGTRLTVV.

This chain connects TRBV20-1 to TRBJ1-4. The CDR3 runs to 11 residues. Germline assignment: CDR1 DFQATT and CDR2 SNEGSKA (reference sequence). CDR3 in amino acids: CSASLSEKLFF.

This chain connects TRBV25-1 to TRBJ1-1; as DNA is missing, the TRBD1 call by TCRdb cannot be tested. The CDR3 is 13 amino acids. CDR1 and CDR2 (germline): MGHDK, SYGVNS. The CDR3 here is CASSGTGRTEAFF.

CDR3 sequence: CSAETGTVGYTF. The chain is built from TRBV29-1 and TRBJ1-2; TCRdb calls TRBD1, which cannot be checked without DNA. CDR3 length: 12 amino acids. Germline V CDR1 and CDR2: SQVTM, ANQGSEA.

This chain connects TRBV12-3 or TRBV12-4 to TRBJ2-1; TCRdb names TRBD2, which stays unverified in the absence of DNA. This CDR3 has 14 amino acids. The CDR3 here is CACRGIISYNEQFF.

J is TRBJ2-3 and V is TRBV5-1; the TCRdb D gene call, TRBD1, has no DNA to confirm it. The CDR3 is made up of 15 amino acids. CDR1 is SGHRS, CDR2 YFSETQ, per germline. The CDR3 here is CASSLVGQNTDTQYF.

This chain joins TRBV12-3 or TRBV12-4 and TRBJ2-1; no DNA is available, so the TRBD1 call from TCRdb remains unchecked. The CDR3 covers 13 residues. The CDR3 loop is CASSSILGDEQFF.

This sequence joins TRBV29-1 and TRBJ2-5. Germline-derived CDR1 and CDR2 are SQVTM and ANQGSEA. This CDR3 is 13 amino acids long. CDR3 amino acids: CSAQARIQETQYF.

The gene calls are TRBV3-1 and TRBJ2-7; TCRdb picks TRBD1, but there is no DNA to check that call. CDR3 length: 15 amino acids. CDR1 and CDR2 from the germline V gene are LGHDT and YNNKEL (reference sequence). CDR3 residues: CASSQPGTGDYEQYF.

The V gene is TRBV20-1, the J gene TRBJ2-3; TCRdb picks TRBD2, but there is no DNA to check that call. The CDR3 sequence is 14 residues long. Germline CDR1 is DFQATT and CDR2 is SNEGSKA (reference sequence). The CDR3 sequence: CSARLAGVTDTQYF.

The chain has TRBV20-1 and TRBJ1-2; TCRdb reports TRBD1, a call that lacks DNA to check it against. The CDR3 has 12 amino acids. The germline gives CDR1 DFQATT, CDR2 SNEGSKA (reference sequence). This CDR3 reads CSAREQDHGYTF.

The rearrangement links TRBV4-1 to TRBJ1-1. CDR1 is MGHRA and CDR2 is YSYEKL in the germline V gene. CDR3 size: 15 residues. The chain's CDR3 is CASSQEPSSYTEAFF.

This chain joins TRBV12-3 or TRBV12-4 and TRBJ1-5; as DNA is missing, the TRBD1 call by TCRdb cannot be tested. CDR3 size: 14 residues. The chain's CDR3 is CASSPGTDHQPQHF.

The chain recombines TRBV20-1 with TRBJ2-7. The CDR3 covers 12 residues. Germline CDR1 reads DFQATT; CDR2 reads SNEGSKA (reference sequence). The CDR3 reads CSAREGSLEQYF.